One and the same sample provided the 27 T cell receptor beta chains below, sequenced in a study of T cell repertoires in breast cancer. Paired alpha-beta TCRs of CD8+ T cells were analyzed by expanded emulsion RT-PCR. A second nested PCR with blocking oligonucleotides suppressed unpaired genes. TCRdb itself ran the emulsion pairing reads through MiXCR, one entry per CDR3 protein. The data contain approximately 40,000 distinct CDR3 sequences, over 40% of them singletons. Sequencing was carried out using CD8+ T cells. Receptors originate from a pool of human donors with breast cancer or a healthy control (not recorded which).

The CDR3 region has the DNA TGCAGTGCCGACCTTATAGGGAAAGGCTACACCTTC. Protein sequence: CSADLIGKGYTF. The chain is built from TRBV20-1 and TRBJ1-2; D not resolved. CDR1 is DFQATT and CDR2 is SNEGSKA in the germline V gene (reference sequence). Trimming cost V 6 bases and J 8 bases, with 16 bases left between them. The CDR3 is made up of 12 amino acids.

The chain recombines TRBV6-1 with TRBJ2-7; D unclear. The V and J ends lost 6 bases and 0 bases respectively, with 12 bases between them. Germline values: CDR1 MNHNS, CDR2 SASEGT. The CDR3 is 14 residues long. In nucleotides, the CDR3 is TGTGCCAGCAGCCAGGACCTGAGCTCCTACGAGCAGTACTTC. This sequence encodes CASSQDLSSYEQYF.

The gene calls are TRBV12-3 or TRBV12-4 and TRBJ2-3; no clear D gene. Gene TRBJ1-5 matches the end of the DNA better, so the J call may be wrong. The CDR3 has 15 amino acids. The CDR3 region has the DNA TGTGCCAGCAGTCAGAACCCGGGTCCCACAGATACGCAGCATTTT. This translates into CASSQNPGPTDTQHF.

The rearrangement links TRBV12-3 or TRBV12-4 to TRBJ2-1, with D perhaps TRBD1 or TRBD2 (5 bases each). V was pared by 7 bases and J by 3 bases, with 10 bases between. CDR3 length: 13 residues. The CDR3 DNA follows: TGTGCCAGCATGGGGGAATACTACAATGAGCAGTTCTTC. This encodes CASMGEYYNEQFF.

This clonotype showed up many times. The rearrangement uses TRBV6-2 or TRBV6-3 and TRBJ1-2, with a possible D match to TRBD1 (6 bases). The CDR3 loop spans 12 amino acids. With 7 bases removed from V and 12 bases from J, the gap between germline ends came to 18 bases. Germline V CDR1 and CDR2: MNHEY, SVGEGT. The chain's CDR3 is CASKSQGPVNTF. As DNA, the CDR3 is TGTGCCAGCAAGAGCCAGGGGCCCGTCAACACCTTC.

This chain links TRBV6-2 or TRBV6-3 with TRBJ2-7, with 8 bases identical to TRBD1. This CDR3 comprises 13 residues. Looked up from germline, CDR1 is MNHEY and CDR2 is SVGEGT. The junction had 7 bases not matched to a gene; V was cut back by 7 bases and J by 5 bases. The CDR3, as DNA: TGTGCCAGCACGGGGGACAGGACACACGAGCAGTACTTC. Amino acid sequence: CASTGDRTHEQYF.

This CDR3 reads CASSSDRGIVDEQFF. The CDR3 coding sequence is TGCGCCAGCAGCTCCGACAGGGGGATCGTGGATGAGCAGTTCTTC. J is TRBJ2-1 and V is TRBV5-1, with TRBD1 matching over 9 bases. Trimming removed 3 bases from V and 8 bases from J; junction bases left unmatched: 9. Germline V gene data show CDR1 as SGHRS and CDR2 as YFSETQ. The CDR3 is 15 residues long. Looking up the rest from reference TRBV5-1 and TRBJ2-1 gives the full variable domain: KAGVTQTPRYLIKTRGQQVTLSCSPISGHRSVSWYQQTPGQGLQFLFEYFSETQRNKGNFPGRFSGRQFSNSRSEMNVSTLELGDSALYLCASSSDRGIVDEQFFGPGTRLTVL.

This clonotype appeared many times. V gene TRBV6-1 combines with J gene TRBJ2-1, with D maybe TRBD2 (5 bases). Trimming shortened V by 0 bases and J by 12 bases, and 18 bases separated the two germline ends. CDR3 length: 15 residues. CDR1 is MNHNS, CDR2 SASEGT, per germline. CDR3 amino acids: CASSEAELGGSWQFF. The DNA for the CDR3 is TGTGCCAGCAGTGAAGCGGAGCTAGGCGGGTCATGGCAGTTCTTC.

This chain joins TRBV4-2 and TRBJ1-1; D is undetermined. The CDR3 has 14 residues. Germline CDR1 and CDR2: LGHNA and YNFKEQ. The V end was cut by 7 bases, the J end by 1 base, with 13 bases between. The CDR3 DNA follows: TGTGCCAGCAACCAGGAGGATGCGAACACTGAAGCTTTCTTT. Its translation is CASNQEDANTEAFF.

The rearrangement joins TRBV27 to TRBJ2-3, with D maybe TRBD1 (6 bases). CDR1 is MNHEY, CDR2 SMNVEV, per germline (reference sequence). V lost 11 bases to trimming and J lost 6 bases, with 21 bases between them. The CDR3 covers 14 residues. CDR3 sequence: CAGTLTGAMDTQYF. CDR3 bases: TGTGCCGGCACCCTGACAGGTGCAATGGATACGCAGTATTTT.

This clonotype was counted ten times or more. CDR3 sequence reads: CASSETGQQTQYF. The CDR3 nucleotides read TGTGCCAGCAGTGAAACGGGACAACAGACTCAGTACTTC. The chain is built from TRBV25-1 and TRBJ2-4; tentatively, D is TRBD1 (6 bases). The CDR3 totals 13 residues. With 2 bases removed from V and 12 bases from J, the gap between germline ends came to 14 bases. The germline V gene has CDR1 MGHDK and CDR2 SYGVNS. Using reference TRBV25-1 and TRBJ2-4 for the parts outside the CDR3, the full variable domain is EADIYQTPRYLVIGTGKKITLECSQTMGHDKMYWYQQDPGMELHLIHYSYGVNSTEKGDLSSESTVSRIRTEHFPLTLESARPSHTSQYLCASSETGQQTQYFGAGTRLSVL.

The chain employs TRBV20-1 and TRBJ1-5, with D possibly TRBD1 on 5 matching bases. Trimming took off 7 bases at V and 1 base at J, with 11 bases between the two ends. The germline V gene has CDR1 DFQATT and CDR2 SNEGSKA (reference sequence). This CDR3 spans 13 amino acids. CDR3 protein: CSVQTDSNQPQHF. The CDR3 DNA is TGCAGTGTTCAGACAGACAGCAATCAGCCCCAGCATTTT.

The V and J genes are TRBV6-5 and TRBJ1-2, with TRBD1 identical over 9 bases. The V gene end was trimmed by 5 bases and the J gene end by 5 bases; junction bases not matched to a gene: 6. CDR3 length equals 14 residues. Germline V lookup: CDR1 MNHEY, CDR2 SVGAGI. The CDR3: CASSTGTGLYGYTF. DNA for the CDR3: TGTGCCAGCAGTACCGGGACAGGGTTGTATGGCTACACCTTC.

CDR3 sequence: CASSWREGCEQFF. The DNA of the CDR3 is TGTGCCAGCAGTTGGCGGGAGGGTTGTGAGCAGTTCTTC. The rearrangement uses TRBV6-5 and TRBJ2-1, with 9 bases aligning to TRBD2. The CDR3 covers 13 residues. Germline V CDR1 and CDR2: MNHEY, SVGAGI. The V and J ends lost 4 bases and 9 bases, in that order; junction bases with no gene match: 4.

The V call is TRBV27, the J call TRBJ1-1; TRBD1 is a possible D gene (5 bases). The germline gives CDR1 MNHEY, CDR2 SMNVEV (reference sequence). This CDR3 region has 15 residues. V lost 2 bases and J 2 bases, leaving 12 bases between the germline ends. The CDR3: CASSLKTRANTEAFF. The CDR3 region has the DNA TGTGCCAGCAGTTTAAAGACCAGGGCTAACACTGAAGCTTTCTTT.

In this sample, this clonotype turned up a few times. This chain joins TRBV6-1 and TRBJ1-3; TRBD1 agrees at 10 bases. V trimming: 6 bases; J trimming: 3 bases; junction bases outside the gene matches: 14. Germline CDR1 reads MNHNS; CDR2 reads SASEGT. CDR3 length equals 18 residues. DNA for the CDR3: TGTGCCAGCAGCCAACAGAGACAGGGGGCGACTTATGGAAACACCATATATTTT. It specifies CASSQQRQGATYGNTIYF.

The chain couples TRBV7-9 to TRBJ1-1; 8 positions agree with TRBD1. This CDR3 has 14 residues. The germline CDR1 and CDR2 sequences are SEHNR and FQNEAQ (reference sequence). Trimming took 3 bases from V and 3 from J; bases not matched to a gene: 3. CDR3 coding DNA: TGTGCCAGCAGCTTCGGACAGGGATACACTGAAGCTTTCTTT. This gives the protein CASSFGQGYTEAFF.

On this clonotype: This may be a read error: a much more frequent sequence differs by one nucleotide. This rearrangement joins TRBV27 to TRBJ1-5; D possibly corresponds to TRBD1 (5 bases). Trimming took off 4 bases at V and 4 bases at J, with 11 bases between the two ends. Germline loops: CDR1 MNHEY, CDR2 SMNVEV (reference sequence). The CDR3 runs to 14 residues. The chain's CDR3 is CASSSGGLNQPQHF. The DNA for the CDR3 is TGTGCCAGCAGTTCTGGGGGGTTAAATCAGCCCCAGCATTTT.

This clonotype has a count of ten or more. The chain recombines TRBV27 with TRBJ1-5, with D uncertain. The CDR3 covers 16 residues. CDR1 MNHEY and CDR2 SMNVEV come from the germline V gene (reference sequence). Trimming took 0 bases from V and 5 from J, leaving 14 bases between them. This CDR3 is CASSLSAADSYQPQHF. The CDR3, as DNA: TGTGCCAGCAGTTTATCTGCGGCAGACTCCTATCAGCCCCAGCATTTT.

The gene calls are TRBV2 and TRBJ2-1; D remains ambiguous. With 2 bases removed from V and 6 bases from J, the gap between germline ends came to 11 bases. Germline lookup yields CDR1 SNHLY and CDR2 FYNNEI. The CDR3 has 14 amino acids. The CDR3 loop reads CASSELWYSNEQFF. DNA for the CDR3: TGTGCCAGCAGTGAATTGTGGTATTCCAATGAGCAGTTCTTC.

Points on this clonotype: One end of the junction varies from germline; a read error may be responsible. The genes are TRBV15 and TRBJ2-1; 7 bases match TRBD1. This CDR3 contains 16 residues. Germline V CDR1 and CDR2: LNHNV, YYDKDF (reference sequence). The CDR3 is CATSRGGTGVYNERFF. The CDR3 nucleotides are TGTGCCACCAGCAGAGGTGGAACAGGGGTCTACAATGAGCGGTTCTTC.

Details on this clonotype: This may come from a read error, since a much larger clone is one base off. The rearrangement joins TRBV6-5 to TRBJ1-2; 8 nucleotides match TRBD1. Germline V lookup: CDR1 MNHEY, CDR2 SVGAGI. There are 15 residues in the CDR3. J was trimmed by 6 bases and V by 2 bases; bases with no gene match: 8. The CDR3 DNA reads TGTGCCAGCAGTTACGCTGGACAGGGTGGGGATGGCTACACCTTC. Its translation is CASSYAGQGGDGYTF.

This clonotype has only a few counts. V is TRBV7-6 and J is TRBJ2-3; 8 bases line up with TRBD2. The CDR3 runs to 17 residues. CDR1 is SGHVS, CDR2 FNYEAQ, per germline. Losses at the gene ends were 5 bases for V and 3 bases for J; bases not matched to a gene: 13. The CDR3 nucleotides are TGTGCCAGCAGCAGCAGAATCGGGGGGGGCTTGACAGATACGCAGTATTTT. Protein product: CASSSRIGGGLTDTQYF.

As for this clonotype: The conserved final phenylalanine or tryptophan is absent from the CDR3, which likely points to a read error. The chain links TRBV3-1 to TRBJ2-7; D is possibly TRBD1 (6 bases). Germline CDR1 is LGHDT and CDR2 is YNNKEL (reference sequence). CDR3 size: 13 residues. V lost 8 bases, J lost 4 bases, and 15 bases lay in between. The CDR3 loop reads CASALLDRYEQYL. The CDR3 nucleotides read TGTGCCAGCGCTCTCCTGGACAGATACGAGCAGTACCTC.

This clonotype has a handful of counts. J is TRBJ1-4 and V is TRBV25-1; D possibly corresponds to TRBD1 (5 bases). The germline gives CDR1 MGHDK, CDR2 SYGVNS. The V end was cut by 5 bases, the J end by 4 bases, with 17 bases between. This CDR3 has 16 amino acids. CDR3 sequence reads: CASSSWEGRHNEKLFF. The CDR3 bases are TGTGCCAGCAGTTCCTGGGAGGGACGGCATAATGAAAAACTGTTTTTT.

This chain connects TRBV28 to TRBJ2-5; perhaps TRBD2 as D (6 bases). The CDR3 sequence is 14 residues long. V lost 3 bases and J lost 5, with 13 bases in between. Germline-derived CDR1 and CDR2 are MDHEN and SYDVKM. In DNA, the CDR3 is TGTGCCAGCAGTTTTGATACGGGGGTTGAGACCCAGTACTTC. Translating it yields CASSFDTGVETQYF.

The chain carries TRBV12-3 or TRBV12-4 and TRBJ2-1; 11 bases agree with TRBD2. Trimming removed 6 bases from V and 6 bases from J; junction bases left unmatched: 7. This CDR3 region has 15 residues. Here the CDR3 reads CASSPSGRPCNEQFF. CDR3 coding DNA: TGTGCCAGCAGCCCTAGCGGGAGGCCCTGCAATGAGCAGTTCTTC.